This TCR beta chain was captured by sequencing in a study of T-cell memory formation after mild COVID-19. Overall study findings and caveats: Most CD4+ clones that shrank were in CM and EM, while CD8+ ones turned up in EMRA.

TCRdb redid the calling of the 5' RACE reads with MiXCR, one entry per CDR3 protein. Among around 300,000 distinct CDR3 sequences listed, approximately 18% were seen once. Turning to this clonotype: Its antigen remains unidentified.

Sequences were obtained from PBMCs or a T cell subset sorted from them (not recorded which). The sequence came from a man between 18 and 35 years old who had mild COVID-19 (a few samples of this study predate the infection). Cell type and time point are not known.

The CDR3 DNA sequence: TGCAGTGCTAGAGCCGTGGGGGGGGAGCTAAACACTGAAGCTTTCTTT. Protein product: CSARAVGGELNTEAFF. The V and J genes are TRBV20-1 and TRBJ1-1; maybe TRBD1 (5 bases). With 1 base removed from V and 2 bases from J, the gap between germline ends came to 17 bases. The CDR3 sequence is 16 residues long. From germline, CDR1 is DFQATT and CDR2 SNEGSKA (reference sequence).